This entry describes one T cell receptor (beta chain). Its matching antigen is unknown. The entry originates in a study of cytomegalovirus exposure and HLA in healthy donors. Study-wide findings and caveats: Within the 120 or so validation repertoires, first-cohort TCR clusters tended to co-occur, according to a later analysis. Researchers counted over 150 TCR beta chains as cytomegalovirus-associated.

Measured with immunoSEQ multiplex PCR; TCRdb has only the in-frame clones, and not every one. The data contain 200,000 to 250,000 clones, 75% to 95% of them singletons. The V gene's germline CDR1 is SNHLY and CDR2 FYNNEI. V lost 8 bases and J lost 0, with 14 bases in between. CDR3 length: 15 amino acids. This sequence joins TRBV2 and TRBJ1-3; weak D call: TRBD1 (6 bases). The clonotype originates from a woman aged 18 to 35 in good health and CMV-seronegative. Sequencing was done on a sample of PBMCs. The CDR3 coding sequence is TGTGCCAGCTACGGACAGCAGTTCTCTGGAAACACCATATATTTT. Protein product: CASYGQQFSGNTIYF.